This TCR beta chain is drawn from a study of regulatory and conventional T cells in RAG deficiency. Blood CD4+ CD25-high CD127-low regulatory T cells supplied the genomic DNA template. Trimming stripped 0 bases from V and 1 base from J, with 13 bases between. Germline V lookup: CDR1 GTSNPN, CDR2 SVGIG (reference sequence). The CDR3 loop spans 16 amino acids. The repertoire was sequenced with immunoSEQ multiplex PCR; TCRdb's copy has only in-frame clones and lacks some. The sample has several thousand clones; over 85% are singletons. These data were likewise used in another study, on regulatory T cells. That source notes: Primers: 52 TRBV forward and 13 TRBJ reverse.

The TCR comes from a human donor in good health. Input material: CD127- CD25+ CD4+ Tregs sorted from blood. V usage is TRBV30 and J usage is TRBJ1-5, with D possibly TRBD1 on 6 matching bases. The CDR3 is CAWSVRGAGSNQPQHF. The DNA of the CDR3 is TGTGCCTGGAGTGTACGGGGGGCTGGGAGCAATCAGCCCCAGCATTTT.